This T cell receptor beta chain was documented in a study of blood T cell repertoires in COVID-19. The protocol was immunoSEQ multiplex PCR, while the TCRdb copy is restricted to in-frame clones and leaves out a portion. This sample has roughly 41,000 clones, with 85% to 90% found just once. V shed 5 bases and J shed 5 bases, with 13 bases lying between them. The CDR3 runs 13 residues. The germline CDR1 and CDR2 sequences are SGHAT and FQNNGV. This sequence was found in a human donor in a cohort sampled during active COVID-19. Sequenced input: peripheral blood. The rearrangement joins TRBV11-2 to TRBJ2-7; unclear D gene. The CDR3 DNA follows: TGTGCCAGCAGCCCCGCCTGGGCCGACGAGCAGTACTTC. Amino acids: CASSPAWADEQYF.